This TCR beta chain is from a study of control samples from healthy donors and cancer patients. The method was immunoSEQ multiplex PCR; TCRdb's version includes in-frame clones alone and lacks a portion of them. Counted here are about 81,000 clones, around 94% occurring once; the ten biggest clones make up about 5%. This CDR3 is 14 amino acids long. V shed 5 bases and J 2 bases; nucleotides not matched to a gene: 6. Germline V CDR1 and CDR2: SNHLY, FYNNEI. Sequenced material: blood. This chain links TRBV2 with TRBJ2-7; 7 bases align to TRBD1. The origin of this receptor is a young woman in good health. The CDR3 protein is CASSPGQVTYEQYF. DNA of the CDR3: TGTGCCAGCAGTCCAGGACAGGTAACCTACGAGCAGTACTTC.